This entry lists 26 T cell receptor beta chains sequenced from one sample in a study of shared clonotypes between healthy human individuals. The data were produced by immunoSEQ multiplex PCR, yet TCRdb's version contains in-frame clones alone and is incomplete. This table has 2.3 million or so clones, 85% to 95% appearing once. Sample: naive CD4+ T cells from PBMCs. Stated subset: CD45RA+ positively selected. Receptors originate from a man aged 18 to 30 in good health. Some clones in this sample may be carry-over from other donors' samples.

The rearrangement joins TRBV2 to TRBJ2-3; D unclear. The ends were cut back, 11 bases at V and 4 bases at J, with 10 bases in the middle. This CDR3 is built from 11 residues. Germline CDR1 reads SNHLY; CDR2 reads FYNNEI. The CDR3 bases are TGTGCCGGCTTGTGGGCAGATACGCAGTATTTT. It translates to CAGLWADTQYF. Together with reference TRBV2 and TRBJ2-3, the CDR3 gives the full variable domain: EPEVTQTPSHQVTQMGQEVILRCVPISNHLYFYWYRQILGQKVEFLVSFYNNEISEKSEIFDDQFSVERPDGSNFTLKIRSTKLEDSAMYFCAGLWADTQYFGPGTRLTVL.

The chain is built from TRBV11-2 and TRBJ2-2; 12 nucleotides align to TRBD2. The CDR3 has 19 residues. Per germline, CDR1 SGHAT and CDR2 FQNNGV. V shed 1 base, J shed 3 bases, and the junction held 9 bases outside the gene matches. The CDR3 DNA reads as TGTGCCAGCAGCTTAGTTCTAGCGGGAGGGCCTCGGGACACCGGGGAGCTGTTTTTT. This gives the protein CASSLVLAGGPRDTGELFF. The entire variable domain, with the rest obtained from reference TRBV11-2 and TRBJ2-2, is as follows: EAGVAQSPRYKIIEKRQSVAFWCNPISGHATLYWYQQILGQGPKLLIQFQNNGVVDDSQLPKDRFSAERLKGVDSTLKIQPAKLEDSAVYLCASSLVLAGGPRDTGELFFGEGSRLTVL.

The rearrangement joins TRBV4-2 to TRBJ2-7, with 7 nucleotides matching TRBD2. Germline trimming cut 1 base from V and 6 bases from J; bases unmatched to any gene: 9. This CDR3 region has 15 residues. Germline CDR1 and CDR2: LGHNA and YNFKEQ. CDR3: CASSQVSLAEREQYF. CDR3 coding DNA: TGTGCCAGCAGCCAAGTCAGCCTAGCGGAGCGCGAGCAGTACTTC.

J is TRBJ2-5 and V is TRBV27; the match to TRBD2 covers 11 bases. CDR1 and CDR2 from the germline V gene are MNHEY and SMNVEV (reference sequence). The CDR3 spans 19 residues. Unmatched junction bases numbered 17, after V lost 3 bases and J lost 5 bases. In DNA form, the CDR3 reads TGTGCCAGCAGTTTTAGGTTTCCGGGACTAGCGGAACGGGGGGAGACCCAGTACTTC. As protein: CASSFRFPGLAERGETQYF.

In regard to this clone: Other nucleotide sequences in the sample specify the same CDR3. The V call is TRBV5-4, the J call TRBJ1-2; perhaps TRBD1 as D (6 bases). CDR3 length: 14 residues. In germline, CDR1 is SGHNT, CDR2 YYREEE (reference sequence). Trimming took 0 bases from V and 2 from J, leaving 8 bases between them. In DNA, the CDR3 is TGTGCCAGCAGCTTGGGACAGGCAAACTATGGCTACACCTTC. Protein: CASSLGQANYGYTF.

The chain is built from TRBV19 and TRBJ1-5, with 7 bases matching TRBD1. Trimming took 9 bases from V and 6 from J; bases not matched to a gene: 8. CDR1 and CDR2 from the germline V gene are LNHDA and SQIVND (reference sequence). This CDR3 comprises 13 residues. The chain's CDR3 is CASFGQVGQPQHF. The DNA for the CDR3 is TGTGCCAGCTTCGGACAGGTCGGTCAGCCCCAGCATTTT.

J is TRBJ1-4 and V is TRBV6-1; 9 nucleotides line up with TRBD1. After removal of 7 bases from V and 8 bases from J, the junction contained 5 bases not matched to a gene. This CDR3 comprises 13 residues. CDR1 is MNHNS and CDR2 is SASEGT in the germline V gene. The CDR3 DNA is TGTGCCAGCATCGCGGGGACAGGGGAAAAACTGTTTTTT. Translated: CASIAGTGEKLFF.

V and J are TRBV29-1 and TRBJ1-1; TRBD1 is a possible D gene (5 bases). Germline V gene lookup returns CDR1 SQVTM and CDR2 ANQGSEA. This CDR3 has 12 residues. The V end was cut by 5 bases, the J end by 3 bases, with 10 bases between. CDR3 sequence reads: CSVQRGDTEAFF. The CDR3, as DNA: TGCAGCGTTCAGCGAGGGGACACTGAAGCTTTCTTT.

This rearrangement joins TRBV5-1 to TRBJ2-3, with no clear D. CDR1 and CDR2 from the germline V gene are SGHRS and YFSETQ. The CDR3 is 14 amino acids. V shed 0 bases and J shed 3 bases, with 8 bases lying between them. CDR3 nucleotide sequence: TGCGCCAGCAGCTTGGCGAGCCAGACAGATACGCAGTATTTT. Translation: CASSLASQTDTQYF.

The chain has TRBV9 and TRBJ2-3; 9 bases map to TRBD2. There are 17 residues in the CDR3. Germline lookup yields CDR1 SGDLS and CDR2 YYNGEE. V lost 4 bases and J lost 6; bases outside the gene matches: 15. CDR3 region: CASSFRHSGGPRDTQYF. The CDR3 DNA reads TGTGCCAGCAGCTTCCGGCATAGCGGGGGCCCGAGGGATACGCAGTATTTT.

The chain is built from TRBV2 and TRBJ1-4; D is perhaps TRBD1 (5 bases). The CDR3 extends over 13 amino acids. Between the trimmed V and J ends, which lost 11 bases and 4 bases, there was a span of 14 bases. Germline V gene lookup returns CDR1 SNHLY and CDR2 FYNNEI. The CDR3 DNA reads as TGTGCCGGGCATAGGGACCTTAATGAAAAACTGTTTTTT. Amino acid sequence: CAGHRDLNEKLFF.

The gene calls are TRBV4-2 and TRBJ2-1; 12 bases are shared with TRBD2. Germline assignment: CDR1 LGHNA and CDR2 YNFKEQ. This CDR3 spans 18 amino acids. The trim removed 0 bases at V and 6 bases at J, leaving 9 bases unmatched. CDR3 region: CASSQEKLAGGLGNEQFF. The CDR3 bases are TGTGCCAGCAGCCAAGAAAAGCTAGCGGGAGGGCTAGGCAATGAGCAGTTCTTC.

The J gene is TRBJ2-1, the V gene TRBV19, with a possible D match to TRBD2 (6 bases). Per germline, CDR1 LNHDA and CDR2 SQIVND (reference sequence). This CDR3 has 16 amino acids. V lost 5 bases and J lost 2, with 16 bases in between. CDR3 amino acids: CASSGLAPTTYNEQFF. The CDR3 DNA reads as TGTGCCAGTAGTGGGCTAGCGCCTACGACCTACAATGAGCAGTTCTTC.

This clone came up a few times. This CDR3 is also generated by other DNA sequences in the sample. This sequence joins TRBV15 and TRBJ1-5; no firm D call. The V and J ends lost 0 bases and 4 bases respectively, with 4 bases between them. This CDR3 region has 13 residues. The germline CDR1 and CDR2 sequences are LNHNV and YYDKDF (reference sequence). The DNA for the CDR3 is TGTGCCACCAGCAGAGAGCTAAATCAGCCCCAGCATTTT. Its protein product is CATSRELNQPQHF.

The chain couples TRBV2 to TRBJ2-6; no clear D. CDR1 and CDR2 from the germline V gene are SNHLY and FYNNEI. Trimming took 6 bases from V and 2 from J, leaving 8 bases between them. CDR3 length: 14 residues. The DNA for the CDR3 is TGTGCCAGCAGCCCTACTACTGGGGCCAACGTCCTGACTTTC. Translation gives CASSPTTGANVLTF.

This chain links TRBV5-6 with TRBJ2-1; 9 bases are shared with TRBD1. This CDR3 region has 16 residues. Germline loops: CDR1 SGHDT, CDR2 YYEEEE. Unmatched junction bases numbered 13, after V lost 4 bases and J lost 8 bases. The CDR3 reads CASSRPGTGKEDEQFF. Here the CDR3 DNA reads TGTGCCAGCAGCAGACCCGGGACAGGGAAAGAAGATGAGCAGTTCTTC.

The genes are TRBV5-1 and TRBJ2-7; D may match TRBD1 or TRBD2 (5 bases each). V was shortened by 3 bases and J by 2 bases, with 9 bases between the two germline ends. Germline V lookup: CDR1 SGHRS, CDR2 YFSETQ. The CDR3 sequence is 13 residues long. The CDR3 DNA reads as TGCGCCAGCAGCTCCAGGGACGCCTACGAGCAGTACTTC. It encodes CASSSRDAYEQYF.

J is TRBJ2-7 and V is TRBV7-3, with D unclear. CDR1 SGHTA and CDR2 FQGTGA come from the germline V gene. CDR3 size: 16 residues. Trimming cost V 5 bases and J 0 bases, with 17 bases left between them. The chain's CDR3 is CASSPGPIPSSYEQYF. DNA of the CDR3: TGTGCCAGCAGCCCCGGCCCGATACCTAGCTCCTACGAGCAGTACTTC. Combining the CDR3 with reference TRBV7-3 and TRBJ2-7 gives the whole variable domain GAGVSQTPSNKVTEKGKYVELRCDPISGHTALYWYRQSLGQGPEFLIYFQGTGAADDSGLPNDRFFAVRPEGSVSTLKIQRTERGDSAVYLCASSPGPIPSSYEQYFGPGTRLTVT.

This clone was detected only once. The chain carries TRBV7-2 and TRBJ2-3, with D perhaps TRBD2 (5 bases). The germline gives CDR1 SGHTA, CDR2 FQGNSA. The CDR3 loop spans 17 amino acids. V lost 4 bases, J lost 6 bases, and 23 bases lay in between. CDR3 loop: CASSSPPPGYTSDTQYF. DNA for the CDR3: TGTGCCAGCAGCTCGCCTCCTCCGGGATATACCTCCGATACGCAGTATTTT.

This clone occurred once. The J gene is TRBJ2-1, the V gene TRBV2; TRBD2 is a possible D gene (7 bases). V lost 3 bases and J 6 bases, leaving 15 bases between the germline ends. Germline assignment: CDR1 SNHLY and CDR2 FYNNEI. The CDR3 contains 15 residues. CDR3 in amino acids: CASSDGGSGINEQFF. The CDR3 bases are TGTGCCAGCAGTGATGGGGGCAGCGGGATCAATGAGCAGTTCTTC.

The rearrangement links TRBV18 to TRBJ2-7, with TRBD2 matching 8 bases. Germline CDR1 reads KGHSH; CDR2 reads LQKENI. V shed 2 bases, J shed 2 bases, and the junction held 5 bases outside the gene matches. The CDR3 is 15 amino acids. The chain's CDR3 is CASSPRTSSTYEQYF. The CDR3, as DNA: TGTGCCAGCTCACCAAGGACTAGCTCAACCTACGAGCAGTACTTC.

The chain couples TRBV18 to TRBJ1-1; 10 nucleotides align to TRBD1. This CDR3 region has 20 residues. Looked up from germline, CDR1 is KGHSH and CDR2 is LQKENI. V trimming: 3 bases; J trimming: 4 bases; junction bases outside the gene matches: 20. The CDR3 here is CASSPTGGVYQGGRSTEAFF. CDR3 nucleotides: TGTGCCAGCTCACCGACAGGGGGCGTTTATCAGGGTGGGAGATCCACTGAAGCTTTCTTT.

The CDR3 region has the DNA TGTGCCAGCAGCTTAACGTCAGGGGCCGCGAACACCGGGGAGCTGTTTTTT. This encodes CASSLTSGAANTGELFF. The J gene is TRBJ2-2, the V gene TRBV7-3; tentatively, D is TRBD1 (6 bases). The CDR3 sequence is 17 residues long. Between the trimmed V and J ends, which lost 0 bases and 0 bases, there was a span of 11 bases. Looked up from germline, CDR1 is SGHTA and CDR2 is FQGTGA. Drawing the rest from reference TRBV7-3 and TRBJ2-2, the complete variable domain is GAGVSQTPSNKVTEKGKYVELRCDPISGHTALYWYRQSLGQGPEFLIYFQGTGAADDSGLPNDRFFAVRPEGSVSTLKIQRTERGDSAVYLCASSLTSGAANTGELFFGEGSRLTVL.

The chain is built from TRBV28 and TRBJ2-2, with D possibly matching TRBD1 (5 bases). V lost 4 bases to trimming and J lost 0 bases, with 9 bases between them. Germline CDR1 MDHEN, CDR2 SYDVKM. The CDR3 sequence is 15 residues long. CDR3 in DNA: TGTGCCAGCAGTTCCGCAGGGACGAACACCGGGGAGCTGTTTTTT. It specifies CASSSAGTNTGELFF.

The chain has TRBV11-1 and TRBJ2-7; no reliable D call. CDR1 and CDR2 from the germline V gene are SGHAT and FQDESV (reference sequence). The CDR3 covers 16 residues. Trimming removed 1 base from V and 0 bases from J, with 13 bases in between. CDR3 region: CASSLDPATFSYEQYF. DNA of the CDR3: TGTGCCAGCAGCTTAGACCCTGCCACGTTCTCCTACGAGCAGTACTTC.

V gene TRBV28 combines with J gene TRBJ2-5, with 8 bases matching TRBD2. Germline trimming cut 4 bases from V and 2 bases from J; bases unmatched to any gene: 6. From germline, CDR1 is MDHEN and CDR2 SYDVKM. The CDR3 totals 15 residues. The CDR3 coding sequence is TGTGCCAGCAGTTCGGTAGCGGGGCTACAAGAGACCCAGTACTTC. Translation gives CASSSVAGLQETQYF.